The sequence of this T cell receptor beta chain was determined in a study of cytomegalovirus exposure and HLA in healthy donors. Study-level findings and limits: In vitro checks showed that a few CMV-associated chains really do target CMV antigens. The study designated 164 TCR beta chains cytomegalovirus-associated. Subsequent analysis of the approximately 110 validation repertoires found a tendency for first-cohort TCR clusters to co-occur.

The ends were cut back, 1 base at V and 4 bases at J, with 9 bases in the middle. The CDR3 covers 14 residues. Looked up from germline, CDR1 is MGHRA and CDR2 is YSYEKL. The method was immunoSEQ multiplex PCR; TCRdb's version includes in-frame clones alone and lacks a portion of them. The data contain about 160,000 clones, 80% to 90% of them singletons. This clone was picked up one time. The antigen remains unidentified. Sequenced material: PBMCs. The rearrangement joins TRBV4-1 to TRBJ2-3, with D tentatively TRBD2 (5 bases). This clonotype originated in a woman aged 18-29 years in good health and CMV-seronegative. This chain's CDR3 is CASSQVPGSDTQYF. CDR3 bases: TGCGCCAGCAGCCAAGTACCGGGGTCAGATACGCAGTATTTT.